Below are 8 T cell receptor beta chains sequenced from a single sample in a study of blood T cell repertoires in COVID-19. Here immunoSEQ multiplex PCR was the method, and the copy in TCRdb shows in-frame clones only, minus some. The sample lists more than 85,000 clones; approximately 82% were seen once. Specimen: peripheral blood. The receptor source for this set is a woman of 80 years or more with active or convalescent COVID-19.

V and J are TRBV13 and TRBJ2-3; a possible D gene is TRBD2 (6 bases). With 1 base removed from V and 3 bases from J, the gap between germline ends came to 11 bases. CDR3 length equals 15 residues. Germline values: CDR1 PRHDT, CDR2 FYEKMQ (reference sequence). The CDR3 protein is CASSLAGAGTDTQYF. The CDR3 nucleotides are TGTGCCAGCAGCTTAGCGGGAGCCGGGACAGATACGCAGTATTTT.

This clone was observed a single time. This chain links TRBV5-5 with TRBJ2-5; 7 bases agree with TRBD1. Germline V gives CDR1 SGHKS, CDR2 YYEKEE (reference sequence). Trimming removed 1 base from V and 5 bases from J; junction bases left unmatched: 5. The CDR3 has 14 amino acids. The CDR3 bases are TGTGCCAGCAGCTTGCCAGGGGGTAAGGAGACCCAGTACTTC. It encodes CASSLPGGKETQYF.

The chain carries TRBV19 and TRBJ2-3; a weak D match, TRBD2 (5 bases). The CDR3 extends over 13 amino acids. V was trimmed by 3 bases and J by 1 base, leaving 5 bases between them. CDR1 LNHDA and CDR2 SQIVND come from the germline V gene (reference sequence). The DNA for the CDR3 is TGTGCCAGTAGTATGGAGGGCACAGATACGCAGTATTTT. It translates to CASSMEGTDTQYF.

The rearrangement joins TRBV11-2 to TRBJ2-3, with 9 positions matching TRBD1. After removal of 3 bases from V and 5 bases from J, the junction contained 9 bases not matched to a gene. The CDR3 is 16 amino acids. Germline values: CDR1 SGHAT, CDR2 FQNNGV. The CDR3 is CASSLRYRGRVDTQYF. In nucleotides, the CDR3 is TGTGCCAGCAGCTTGCGATACAGGGGGCGCGTAGATACGCAGTATTTT.

The rearrangement joins TRBV7-2 to TRBJ1-1; no definite D call. Germline V gene sequence: CDR1 SGHTA, CDR2 FQGNSA. Trimming removed 0 bases at V and 4 bases at J, with 9 bases between. The CDR3 is made up of 14 amino acids. The CDR3 nucleotides read TGTGCCAGCAGCTTAGCCCAGGATCGCACTGAAGCTTTCTTT. This translates into CASSLAQDRTEAFF.

The V and J genes are TRBV29-1 and TRBJ2-5; D is uncertain. V lost 1 base to trimming and J lost 7 bases, with 13 bases between them. This CDR3 region has 13 residues. Germline assignment: CDR1 SQVTM and CDR2 ANQGSEA. CDR3: CSVEVGTSGTQYF. The CDR3 DNA reads TGCAGCGTTGAAGTGGGCACCTCCGGGACCCAGTACTTC.

The V gene is TRBV14, the J gene TRBJ2-5; 7 bases map to TRBD2. V lost 0 bases, J lost 5 bases, and 9 bases stayed unmatched. CDR3 length: 16 amino acids. Germline lookup yields CDR1 SGHDN and CDR2 FVKESK. The CDR3 is CASSQEWTGGWETQYF. As DNA, the CDR3 is TGTGCCAGCAGCCAAGAGTGGACGGGAGGATGGGAGACCCAGTACTTC.

The table lists this clone with a few counts. The rearrangement joins TRBV5-6 to TRBJ2-1; 13 positions agree with TRBD2. CDR1 is SGHDT, CDR2 YYEEEE, per germline. The CDR3 consists of 16 residues. J was trimmed by 8 bases and V by 3 bases; bases with no gene match: 8. The CDR3 coding sequence is TGTGCCAGCAGCTGGGTCGGACTAGCGGGAGAAGATGAGCAGTTCTTC. Residues: CASSWVGLAGEDEQFF.